These 9 T cell receptor beta chains were sequenced from one sample in a study of CD8 T cells in Susac syndrome. RNA totalling roughly 0.45 to 1 ug underwent reverse transcription with random hexamers. A single record per CDR3 protein comes from TCRdb applying MiXCR to the immunoSEQ multiplex PCR reads. The sample lists approximately 190,000 distinct CDR3 sequences, around 95% occurring once. The sample consisted of CD4+ T cells from PBMCs. Receptors originate from a human donor with Susac syndrome.

The rearrangement joins TRBV12-3 or TRBV12-4 to TRBJ1-1; no clear D. The germline V and J ends were trimmed by 4 bases and 4 bases, with 16 bases remaining between them. CDR3 length equals 15 residues. The CDR3, as DNA: TGTGCCAGCAGTTCCCGGGCTCAAGGGATCACTGAAGCTTTCTTT. Its protein product is CASSSRAQGITEAFF.

This sequence joins TRBV7-9 and TRBJ1-4, with 7 nucleotides matching TRBD1. The CDR3 runs to 15 residues. Germline V CDR1 and CDR2: SEHNR, FQNEAQ (reference sequence). J gave up 4 bases and V 0 bases, and 2 bases lay outside the gene matches. This CDR3 is CASSLAGTVNEKLFF. The DNA of the CDR3 is TGTGCCAGCAGCTTAGCAGGGACAGTTAATGAAAAACTGTTTTTT.

The chain has TRBV3-1 and TRBJ2-7; 7 bases are shared with TRBD1. This CDR3 is 16 amino acids long. V lost 4 bases and J lost 1; bases outside the gene matches: 10. Germline-derived CDR1 and CDR2 are LGHDT and YNNKEL (reference sequence). The CDR3 reads CASSPLDRARSYEQYF. The CDR3 nucleotides read TGTGCCAGCAGCCCCCTCGACAGGGCCAGGTCCTACGAGCAGTACTTC.

The chain is built from TRBV30 and TRBJ2-1, with 9 nucleotides matching TRBD2. There are 15 residues in the CDR3. After removal of 5 bases from V and 8 bases from J, the junction contained 13 bases not matched to a gene. Germline loops: CDR1 GTSNPN, CDR2 SVGIG (reference sequence). The CDR3 region is CAWGIGGGAGDEQFF. The CDR3 DNA is TGTGCCTGGGGGATTGGCGGGGGGGCCGGAGATGAGCAGTTCTTC.

The rearrangement joins TRBV10-3 to TRBJ2-7; possibly TRBD2 for D (5 bases). Trimming took 3 bases from V and 6 from J, leaving 15 bases between them. CDR3 length equals 14 residues. Germline loops: CDR1 ENHRY, CDR2 SYGVKD. The CDR3: CAISEVEISAEQYF. The CDR3 DNA reads as TGTGCCATCAGTGAAGTAGAAATTAGCGCCGAGCAGTACTTC.

The chain links TRBV9 to TRBJ1-5; D uncertain. CDR3 length equals 12 residues. The V and J ends lost 2 bases and 7 bases respectively, with 7 bases between them. Germline values: CDR1 SGDLS, CDR2 YYNGEE. As DNA, the CDR3 is TGTGCCAGCAGCGTCGTTACACAGCCCCAGCATTTT. Its translation: CASSVVTQPQHF.

This chain connects TRBV7-9 to TRBJ1-2; TRBD1 aligns across 7 bases. Germline V lookup: CDR1 SEHNR, CDR2 FQNEAQ (reference sequence). CDR3 length: 12 amino acids. V shed 1 base, J shed 8 bases, and the junction held 1 base outside the gene matches. Here the CDR3 reads CASSLGGGGYTF. The CDR3 nucleotides are TGTGCCAGCAGCTTAGGAGGGGGCGGCTACACCTTC.

The chain's CDR3 is CASIRTGNTEAFF. CDR3 DNA sequence: TGTGCCAGCATCCGGACAGGGAACACTGAAGCTTTCTTT. The V gene is TRBV12-3 or TRBV12-4, the J gene TRBJ1-1; 7 bases map to TRBD1. The CDR3 is 13 residues long. V shed 7 bases and J 1 base; nucleotides not matched to a gene: 3.

The V and J genes are TRBV30 and TRBJ1-2; D is ambiguous. V lost 0 bases, J lost 6 bases, and 5 bases lay in between. CDR1 and CDR2 from the germline V gene are GTSNPN and SVGIG (reference sequence). The CDR3 is 11 residues long. The CDR3 sequence is CAWSVSNGYTF. The CDR3 region has the DNA TGTGCCTGGAGTGTGAGTAATGGCTACACCTTC.